Described below is a single T cell receptor beta chain sequence and its context. Its target is unknown. Other DNA sequences from this sample encode an identical CDR3 as well. Method: immunoSEQ multiplex PCR; TCRdb's copy keeps in-frame clones and lacks some. The table shows about 2 million clones, with over 85% occurring only once. The CDR3 consists of 14 residues. The V and J ends lost 4 bases and 2 bases, in that order; junction bases with no gene match: 2. Germline V gene data show CDR1 as MGHRA and CDR2 as YSYEKL. Naive CD45RA+ and memory CD45RA-negative subsets were split from CD4+ cells. This specimen comes from a study of shared clonotypes between healthy human individuals. General study results and limits: Naive subsets generally exceeded memory subsets in estimated richness. Though the depth was large, rarefaction showed that sorted-subset sequencing was incomplete.

The sequenced material came from naive CD4+ T cells sorted from blood. Noted subset: CD45RA+ positively selected. The chain carries TRBV4-1 and TRBJ1-2; the match to TRBD1 covers 9 bases. This sequence was found in a man aged 18 to 29 in good health. The CDR3 spells CASSPGQGNYGYTF. The CDR3 coding sequence is TGCGCCAGCAGCCCGGGACAGGGAAACTATGGCTACACCTTC.